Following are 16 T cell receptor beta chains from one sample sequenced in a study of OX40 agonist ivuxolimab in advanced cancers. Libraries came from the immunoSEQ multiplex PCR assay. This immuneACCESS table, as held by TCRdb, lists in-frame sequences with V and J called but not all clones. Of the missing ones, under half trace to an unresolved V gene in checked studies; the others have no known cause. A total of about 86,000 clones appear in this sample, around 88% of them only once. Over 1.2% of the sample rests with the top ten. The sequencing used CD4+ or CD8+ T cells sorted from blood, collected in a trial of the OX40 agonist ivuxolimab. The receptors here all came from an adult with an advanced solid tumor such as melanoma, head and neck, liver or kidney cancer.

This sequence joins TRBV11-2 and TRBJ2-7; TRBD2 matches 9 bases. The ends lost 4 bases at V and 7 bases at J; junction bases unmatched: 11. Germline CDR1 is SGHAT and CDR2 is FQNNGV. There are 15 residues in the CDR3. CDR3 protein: CASSSTGTSNPEQYF. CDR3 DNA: TGTGCCAGCAGCTCAACCGGGACTAGCAATCCAGAGCAGTACTTC.

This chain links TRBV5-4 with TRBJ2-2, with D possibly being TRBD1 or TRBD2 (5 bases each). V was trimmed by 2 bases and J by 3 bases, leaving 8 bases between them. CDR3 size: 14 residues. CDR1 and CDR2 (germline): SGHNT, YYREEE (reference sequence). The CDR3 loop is CASSFVGDTGELFF. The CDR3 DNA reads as TGTGCCAGCAGCTTTGTGGGGGACACCGGGGAGCTGTTTTTT. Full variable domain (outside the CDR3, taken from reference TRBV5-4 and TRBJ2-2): ETGVTQSPTHLIKTRGQQVTLRCSSQSGHNTVSWYQQALGQGPQFIFQYYREEENGRGNFPPRFSGLQFPNYSSELNVNALELDDSALYLCASSFVGDTGELFFGEGSRLTVL.

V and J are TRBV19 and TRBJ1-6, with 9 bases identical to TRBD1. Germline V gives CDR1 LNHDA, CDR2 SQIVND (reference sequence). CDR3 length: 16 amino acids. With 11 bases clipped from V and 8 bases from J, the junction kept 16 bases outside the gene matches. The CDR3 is CASKPGQGIEDSPLHF. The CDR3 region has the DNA TGTGCCTCCAAACCGGGACAGGGAATTGAGGATTCACCCCTCCACTTT.

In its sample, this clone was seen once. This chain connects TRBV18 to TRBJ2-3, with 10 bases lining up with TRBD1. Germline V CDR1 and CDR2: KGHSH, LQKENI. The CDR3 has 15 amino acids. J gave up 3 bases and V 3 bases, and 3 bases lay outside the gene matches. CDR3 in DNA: TGTGCCAGCTCACCTGACAGGGGGCTAACAGATACGCAGTATTTT. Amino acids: CASSPDRGLTDTQYF. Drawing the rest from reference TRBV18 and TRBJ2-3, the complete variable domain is NAGVMQNPRHLVRRRGQEARLRCSPMKGHSHVYWYRQLPEEGLKFMVYLQKENIIDESGMPKERFSAEFPKEGPSILRIQQVVRGDSAAYFCASSPDRGLTDTQYFGPGTRLTVL.

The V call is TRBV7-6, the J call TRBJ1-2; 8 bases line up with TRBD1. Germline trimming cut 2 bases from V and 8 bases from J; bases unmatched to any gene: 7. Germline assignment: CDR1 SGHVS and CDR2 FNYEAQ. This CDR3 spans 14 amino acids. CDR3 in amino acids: CASSLRQGPGGYTF. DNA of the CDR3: TGTGCCAGCAGCTTAAGACAGGGGCCGGGAGGCTACACCTTC.

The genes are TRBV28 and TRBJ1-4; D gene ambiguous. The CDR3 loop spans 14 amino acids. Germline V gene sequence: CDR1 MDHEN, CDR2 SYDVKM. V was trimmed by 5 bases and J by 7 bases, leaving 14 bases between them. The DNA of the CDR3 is TGTGCCAGCAGTCTCTCGCGGACGTTTGAAAAACTGTTTTTT. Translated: CASSLSRTFEKLFF.

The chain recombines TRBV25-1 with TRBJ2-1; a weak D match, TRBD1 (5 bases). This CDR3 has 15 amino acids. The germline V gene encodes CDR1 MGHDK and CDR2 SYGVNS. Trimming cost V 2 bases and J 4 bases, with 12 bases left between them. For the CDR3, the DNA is TGTGCCAGCAGTGAAACGAACAGGCGATACAATGAGCAGTTCTTC. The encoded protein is CASSETNRRYNEQFF.

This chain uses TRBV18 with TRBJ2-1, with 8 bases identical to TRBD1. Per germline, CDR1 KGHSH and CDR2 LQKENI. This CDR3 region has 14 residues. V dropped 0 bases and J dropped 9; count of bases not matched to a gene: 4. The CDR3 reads CASSPPTGVGEQFF. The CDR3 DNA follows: TGTGCCAGCTCACCACCGACAGGGGTAGGTGAGCAGTTCTTC.

The chain's CDR3 is CASGSGRMNTEAFF. CDR3 DNA sequence: TGTGCCAGCGGATCAGGGAGGATGAACACTGAAGCTTTCTTT. The gene calls are TRBV5-5 and TRBJ1-1; a possible D gene is TRBD1 (5 bases). This CDR3 is built from 14 residues. Trimming shortened V by 7 bases and J by 0 bases, and 13 bases separated the two germline ends. The germline CDR1 and CDR2 sequences are SGHKS and YYEKEE (reference sequence). Combining the CDR3 with reference TRBV5-5 and TRBJ1-1 gives the whole variable domain DAGVTQSPTHLIKTRGQQVTLRCSPISGHKSVSWYQQVLGQGPQFIFQYYEKEERGRGNFPDRFSARQFPNYSSELNVNALLLGDSALYLCASGSGRMNTEAFFGQGTRLTVV.

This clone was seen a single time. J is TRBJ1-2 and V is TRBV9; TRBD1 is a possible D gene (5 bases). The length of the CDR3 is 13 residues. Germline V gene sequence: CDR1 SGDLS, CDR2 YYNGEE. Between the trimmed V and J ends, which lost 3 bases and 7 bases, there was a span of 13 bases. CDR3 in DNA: TGTGCCAGCAGCGAGGACCTGAGGGGTGGCTACACCTTC. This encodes CASSEDLRGGYTF.

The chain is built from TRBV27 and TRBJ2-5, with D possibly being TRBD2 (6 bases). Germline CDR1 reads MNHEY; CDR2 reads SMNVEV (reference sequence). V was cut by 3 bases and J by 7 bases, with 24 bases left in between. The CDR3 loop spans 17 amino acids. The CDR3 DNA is TGTGCCAGCAGTTTCCGGCCTTCCCTAGCGAACTTCGGGACCCAGTACTTC. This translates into CASSFRPSLANFGTQYF.

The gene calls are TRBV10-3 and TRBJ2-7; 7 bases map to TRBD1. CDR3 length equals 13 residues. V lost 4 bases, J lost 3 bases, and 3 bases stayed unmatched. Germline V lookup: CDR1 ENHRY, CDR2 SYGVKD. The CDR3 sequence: CAISGDRSYEQYF. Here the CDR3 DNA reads TGTGCCATCAGTGGGGACAGAAGCTACGAGCAGTACTTC.

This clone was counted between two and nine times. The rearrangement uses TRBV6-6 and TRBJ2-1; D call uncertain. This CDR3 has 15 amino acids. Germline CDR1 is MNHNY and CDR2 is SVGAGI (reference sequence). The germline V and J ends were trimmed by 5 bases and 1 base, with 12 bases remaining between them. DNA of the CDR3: TGTGCCAGCAGTACCCTTACAGCGTCCTACAATGAGCAGTTCTTC. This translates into CASSTLTASYNEQFF.

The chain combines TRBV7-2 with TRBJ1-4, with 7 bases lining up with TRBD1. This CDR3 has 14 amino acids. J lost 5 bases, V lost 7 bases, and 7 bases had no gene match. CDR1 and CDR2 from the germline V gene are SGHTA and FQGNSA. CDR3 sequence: CASKRGQQNEKLFF. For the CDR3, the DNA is TGTGCCAGCAAAAGGGGGCAGCAAAATGAAAAACTGTTTTTT.

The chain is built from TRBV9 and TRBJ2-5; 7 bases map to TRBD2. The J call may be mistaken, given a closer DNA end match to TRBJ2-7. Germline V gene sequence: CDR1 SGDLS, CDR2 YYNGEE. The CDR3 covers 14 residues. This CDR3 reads CASSGRGDSYEQYF. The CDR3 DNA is TGTGCCAGCAGCGGCCGGGGGGATTCCTACGAGCAGTACTTC.

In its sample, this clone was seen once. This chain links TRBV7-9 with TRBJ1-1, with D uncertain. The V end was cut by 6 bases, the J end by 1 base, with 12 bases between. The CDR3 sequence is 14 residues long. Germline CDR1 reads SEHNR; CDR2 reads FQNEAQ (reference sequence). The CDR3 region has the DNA TGTGCCAGCAGTGTGCCCCGTCGGAACACTGAAGCTTTCTTT. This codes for CASSVPRRNTEAFF.